A single sample is the source of the 15 T cell receptor beta chains below, sequenced in a study of Ad26.COV2.S vaccination and SARS-CoV-2 variants. Treatment specified: over 15 received Ad26.COV2.S at low or high dose, single or two shots; a few received placebo; per-sample allocation not given. The investigators took samples on day 63 after the first vaccine or placebo injection. Libraries were prepared by immunoSEQ multiplex PCR; TCRdb keeps only in-frame clonotypes and omits some of them. The repertoire holds around 400,000 clones, with 83% as singletons. Sequenced material: peripheral blood, taken in a trial of Ad26.COV2.S vaccine versus placebo. These receptors were obtained from a person between 18 and 65 years old who received the Ad26.COV2.S COVID-19 vaccine or a placebo.

The genes are TRBV5-1 and TRBJ1-2; weak D call: TRBD1 (5 bases). Germline V CDR1 and CDR2: SGHRS, YFSETQ. CDR3 length: 13 amino acids. The V gene lost 4 bases and the J gene lost 8 bases, with 15 bases spanning the gap. The CDR3 region has the DNA TGCGCCAGCAGCCACCCTTTGGGGGAGGGCTACACCTTC. Amino acid sequence: CASSHPLGEGYTF.

The chain combines TRBV19 with TRBJ1-2, with a possible D match to TRBD1 (6 bases). Trimming cost V 8 bases and J 8 bases, with 24 bases left between them. This CDR3 is built from 15 residues. Germline CDR1 is LNHDA and CDR2 is SQIVND (reference sequence). DNA for the CDR3: TGTGCCAGTGGTGCTTGGGGGTTTCAGGGGTCCGGCTACACCTTC. Protein sequence: CASGAWGFQGSGYTF.

The chain is built from TRBV9 and TRBJ1-4, with D tentatively TRBD1 (5 bases). Trimming shortened V by 3 bases and J by 5 bases, and 14 bases separated the two germline ends. The CDR3 consists of 15 residues. CDR1 SGDLS and CDR2 YYNGEE come from the germline V gene. The CDR3 region is CASSGGDEGNEKLFF. DNA for the CDR3: TGTGCCAGCAGCGGAGGGGACGAGGGGAATGAAAAACTGTTTTTT. The full variable domain, rest sourced from reference TRBV9 and TRBJ1-4, is DSGVTQTPKHLITATGQRVTLRCSPRSGDLSVYWYQQSLDQGLQFLIQYYNGEERAKGNILERFSAQQFPDLHSELNLSSLELGDSALYFCASSGGDEGNEKLFFGSGTQLSVL.

The chain is built from TRBV6-6 and TRBJ2-7; 9 nucleotides align to TRBD1. Trimming cost V 0 bases and J 3 bases; bases outside gene matches: 6. This CDR3 has 16 amino acids. CDR1 is MNHNY, CDR2 SVGAGI, per germline (reference sequence). CDR3 in DNA: TGTGCCAGCAGTTACTCGGGACAGGGTCGGCTCTACGAGCAGTACTTC. Protein product: CASSYSGQGRLYEQYF.

V usage is TRBV6-6 and J usage is TRBJ1-6; 7 positions match TRBD1. Trimming removed 7 bases from V and 7 bases from J; junction bases left unmatched: 13. Germline V gives CDR1 MNHNY, CDR2 SVGAGI (reference sequence). The CDR3 loop spans 16 amino acids. CDR3 loop: CASTFPRTGGNSPLHF. CDR3 DNA sequence: TGTGCCAGCACCTTCCCCCGGACAGGAGGAAATTCACCCCTCCACTTT.

This clone was seen many times. The V gene is TRBV19, the J gene TRBJ1-5, with TRBD1 identical over 10 bases. Germline loops: CDR1 LNHDA, CDR2 SQIVND (reference sequence). V lost 5 bases, J lost 5 bases, and 6 bases stayed unmatched. The CDR3 runs 15 residues. CDR3 in DNA: TGTGCCAGTAGTCGGACAGGGGGGATCGATCAGCCCCAGCATTTT. This sequence encodes CASSRTGGIDQPQHF.

This clone appeared a few times. This rearrangement joins TRBV24-1 to TRBJ1-5, with D maybe TRBD1 (5 bases). CDR1 and CDR2 (germline): KGHDR, SFDVKD. V lost 10 bases to trimming and J lost 7 bases, with 16 bases between them. The CDR3 extends over 13 amino acids. The CDR3 sequence is CATRGGLGQPQHF. The CDR3 DNA reads TGTGCCACTCGGGGCGGCCTGGGGCAGCCCCAGCATTTT.

This rearrangement joins TRBV9 to TRBJ1-1; D may be TRBD1 (5 bases). In germline, CDR1 is SGDLS, CDR2 YYNGEE. V lost 0 bases and J 0 bases, leaving 12 bases between the germline ends. The CDR3 loop spans 16 amino acids. Written as DNA, the CDR3 is TGTGCCAGCAGCGTAGCTACGGGGCAGATGAACACTGAAGCTTTCTTT. It is translated as CASSVATGQMNTEAFF.

In its sample, this clone was seen a few times. The chain carries TRBV28 and TRBJ1-6; D call uncertain. The V gene lost 2 bases and the J gene lost 8 bases, with 10 bases spanning the gap. The germline gives CDR1 MDHEN, CDR2 SYDVKM. This CDR3 comprises 14 residues. DNA for the CDR3: TGTGCCAGCAGTTTAACGGACCTCTATTCACCCCTCCACTTT. Translation gives CASSLTDLYSPLHF.

The chain links TRBV6-5 to TRBJ2-1; D might be TRBD2 (5 bases). The CDR3 length is 15 residues. Germline assignment: CDR1 MNHEY and CDR2 SVGAGI. Trimming stripped 0 bases from V and 7 bases from J, with 13 bases between. CDR3 nucleotides: TGTGCCAGCAGTTACTCCCCGGGGATAATGAATGAGCAGTTCTTC. Protein sequence: CASSYSPGIMNEQFF.

In regard to this clone: Other DNA sequences in the sample encode the same CDR3. This chain connects TRBV5-1 to TRBJ1-1, with a tentative D call TRBD1 (5 bases). This CDR3 region has 14 residues. The V and J ends lost 0 bases and 1 base respectively, with 7 bases between them. CDR1 is SGHRS and CDR2 is YFSETQ in the germline V gene. The CDR3 coding sequence is TGCGCCAGCAGCTTGGACAGGTCGAACACTGAAGCTTTCTTT. Translating it yields CASSLDRSNTEAFF.

This chain links TRBV4-1 with TRBJ1-2; D is unclear. CDR1 is MGHRA and CDR2 is YSYEKL in the germline V gene. The ends were cut back, 3 bases at V and 5 bases at J, with 7 bases in the middle. There are 12 residues in the CDR3. CDR3 sequence: CASSQVTYGYTF. The CDR3 DNA reads TGCGCCAGCAGCCAGGTCACTTATGGCTACACCTTC.

The chain is built from TRBV18 and TRBJ2-7; 9 nucleotides match TRBD1. Germline CDR1 reads KGHSH; CDR2 reads LQKENI. This CDR3 region has 13 residues. Trimming took 4 bases from V and 5 from J; bases not matched to a gene: 3. CDR3 sequence reads: CASSRGQGDEQYF. The CDR3 nucleotides read TGTGCCAGCTCACGGGGACAGGGAGACGAGCAGTACTTC.

The chain recombines TRBV28 with TRBJ1-4; tentative D call: TRBD1 (6 bases). This CDR3 spans 14 amino acids. Germline V gives CDR1 MDHEN, CDR2 SYDVKM. The V end was cut by 6 bases, the J end by 8 bases, with 16 bases between. This chain's CDR3 is CASRYTGSREKLFF. For the CDR3, the DNA is TGTGCCAGCAGGTACACAGGGAGTCGAGAAAAACTGTTTTTT.

This sequence joins TRBV5-1 and TRBJ1-1; tentative D call: TRBD1 (5 bases). The CDR3 sequence is 13 residues long. The V end was cut by 2 bases, the J end by 6 bases, with 11 bases between. CDR1 is SGHRS and CDR2 is YFSETQ in the germline V gene. CDR3 sequence (DNA): TGCGCCAGCAGCTTAGTAAGGGGTCCTGAAGCTTTCTTT. Residues: CASSLVRGPEAFF. Supplemented by reference TRBV5-1 and TRBJ1-1, the full variable domain reads KAGVTQTPRYLIKTRGQQVTLSCSPISGHRSVSWYQQTPGQGLQFLFEYFSETQRNKGNFPGRFSGRQFSNSRSEMNVSTLELGDSALYLCASSLVRGPEAFFGQGTRLTVV.